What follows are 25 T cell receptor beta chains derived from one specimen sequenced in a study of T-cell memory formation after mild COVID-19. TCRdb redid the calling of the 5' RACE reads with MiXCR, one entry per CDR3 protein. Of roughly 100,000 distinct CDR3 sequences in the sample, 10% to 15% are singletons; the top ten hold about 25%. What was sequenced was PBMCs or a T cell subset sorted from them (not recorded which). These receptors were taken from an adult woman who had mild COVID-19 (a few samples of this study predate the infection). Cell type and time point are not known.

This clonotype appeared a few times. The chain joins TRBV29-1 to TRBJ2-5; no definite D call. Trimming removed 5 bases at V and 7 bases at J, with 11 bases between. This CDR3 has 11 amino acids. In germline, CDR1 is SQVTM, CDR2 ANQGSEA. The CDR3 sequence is CSVPQEGTQYF. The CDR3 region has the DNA TGCAGCGTTCCGCAGGAAGGGACCCAGTACTTC.

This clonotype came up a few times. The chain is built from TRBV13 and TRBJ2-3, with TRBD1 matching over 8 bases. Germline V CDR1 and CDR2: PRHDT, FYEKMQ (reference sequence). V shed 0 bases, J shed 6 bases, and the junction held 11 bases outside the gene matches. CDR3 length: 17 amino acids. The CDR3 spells CASSLGLGPRGQDTQYF. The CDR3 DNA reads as TGTGCCAGCAGCTTAGGCCTCGGGCCCAGGGGGCAGGATACGCAGTATTTT.

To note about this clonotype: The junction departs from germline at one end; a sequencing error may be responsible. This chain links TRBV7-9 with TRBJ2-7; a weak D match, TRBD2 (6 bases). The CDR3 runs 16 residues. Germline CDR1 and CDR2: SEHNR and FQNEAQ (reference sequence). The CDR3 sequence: CASSLAAGTLSYEQYF. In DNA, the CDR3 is TGTGCCAGCAGTTTAGCGGCGGGGACCCTCTCCTACGAGCAGTACTTC.

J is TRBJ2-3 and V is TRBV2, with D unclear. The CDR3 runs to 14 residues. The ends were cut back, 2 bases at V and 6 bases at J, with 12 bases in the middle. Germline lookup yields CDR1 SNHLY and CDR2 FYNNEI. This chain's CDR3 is CASSENLAGDTQYF. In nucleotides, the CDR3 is TGTGCCAGCAGTGAAAACTTAGCCGGCGATACGCAGTATTTT. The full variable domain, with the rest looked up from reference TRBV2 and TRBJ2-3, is EPEVTQTPSHQVTQMGQEVILRCVPISNHLYFYWYRQILGQKVEFLVSFYNNEISEKSEIFDDQFSVERPDGSNFTLKIRSTKLEDSAMYFCASSENLAGDTQYFGPGTRLTVL.

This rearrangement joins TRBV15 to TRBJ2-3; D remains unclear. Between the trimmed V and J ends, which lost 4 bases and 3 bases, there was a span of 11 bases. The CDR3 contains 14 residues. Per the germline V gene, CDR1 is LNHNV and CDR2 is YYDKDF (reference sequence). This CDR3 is CATSIKVITDTQYF. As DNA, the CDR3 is TGTGCCACCAGCATCAAGGTTATAACAGATACGCAGTATTTT.

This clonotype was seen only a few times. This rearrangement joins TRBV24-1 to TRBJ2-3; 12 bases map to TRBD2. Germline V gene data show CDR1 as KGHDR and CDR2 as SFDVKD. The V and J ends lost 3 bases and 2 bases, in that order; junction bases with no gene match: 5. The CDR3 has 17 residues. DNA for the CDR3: TGTGCCACCAGTGATGCCCGACTAGCGGGAGACACAGATACGCAGTATTTT. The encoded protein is CATSDARLAGDTDTQYF.

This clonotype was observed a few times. CDR3 sequence: CASSYGAREQFF. The DNA of the CDR3 is TGTGCCAGCAGTTACGGGGCCCGGGAGCAGTTCTTC. The chain recombines TRBV6-5 with TRBJ2-1; tentatively, D is TRBD1 (5 bases). This CDR3 has 12 residues. Between the trimmed V and J ends, which lost 2 bases and 10 bases, there was a span of 9 bases. Looked up from germline, CDR1 is MNHEY and CDR2 is SVGAGI.

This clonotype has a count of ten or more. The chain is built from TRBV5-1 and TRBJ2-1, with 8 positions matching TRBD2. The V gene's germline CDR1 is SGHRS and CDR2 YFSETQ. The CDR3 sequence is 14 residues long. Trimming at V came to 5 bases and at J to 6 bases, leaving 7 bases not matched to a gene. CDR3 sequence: CASRTSDTRNEQFF. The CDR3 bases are TGCGCCAGCAGGACTAGCGACACTCGCAATGAGCAGTTCTTC.

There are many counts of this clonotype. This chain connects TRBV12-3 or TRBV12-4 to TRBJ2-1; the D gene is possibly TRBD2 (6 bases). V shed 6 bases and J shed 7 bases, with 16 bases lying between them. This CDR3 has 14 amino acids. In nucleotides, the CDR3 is TGTGCCAGCAGCACCCTGGGCGGGGATAATGAGCAGTTCTTC. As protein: CASSTLGGDNEQFF.

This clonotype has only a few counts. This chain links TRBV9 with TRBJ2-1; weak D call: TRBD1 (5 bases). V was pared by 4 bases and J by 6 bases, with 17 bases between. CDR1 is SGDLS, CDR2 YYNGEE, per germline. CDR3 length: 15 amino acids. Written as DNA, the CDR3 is TGTGCCAGCAGCTCCTCAGGGATAAGCGCCAATGAGCAGTTCTTC. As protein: CASSSSGISANEQFF.

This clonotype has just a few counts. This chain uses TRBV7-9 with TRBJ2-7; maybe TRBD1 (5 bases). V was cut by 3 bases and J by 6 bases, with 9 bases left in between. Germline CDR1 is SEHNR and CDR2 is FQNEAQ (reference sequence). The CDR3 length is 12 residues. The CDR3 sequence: CASSFSTVEQYF. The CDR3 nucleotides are TGTGCCAGCAGCTTTTCGACAGTCGAGCAGTACTTC.

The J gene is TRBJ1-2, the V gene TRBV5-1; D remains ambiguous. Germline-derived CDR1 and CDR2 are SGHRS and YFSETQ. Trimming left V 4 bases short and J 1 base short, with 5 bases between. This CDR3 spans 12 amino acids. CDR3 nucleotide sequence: TGCGCCAGCAGCCGGGATAACTATGGCTACACCTTC. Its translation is CASSRDNYGYTF.

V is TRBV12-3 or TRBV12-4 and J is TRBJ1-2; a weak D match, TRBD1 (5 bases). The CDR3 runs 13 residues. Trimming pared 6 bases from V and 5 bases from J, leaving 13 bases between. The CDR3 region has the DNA TGTGCCAGCAGCCAGGGACCTCAATATGGCTACACCTTC. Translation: CASSQGPQYGYTF.

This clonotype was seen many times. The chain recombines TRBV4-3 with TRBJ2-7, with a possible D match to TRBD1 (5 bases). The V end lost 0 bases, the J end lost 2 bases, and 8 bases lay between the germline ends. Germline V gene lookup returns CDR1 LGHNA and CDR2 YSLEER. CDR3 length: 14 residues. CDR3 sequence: CASSQDPGPYEQYF. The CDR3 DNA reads TGCGCCAGCAGCCAAGATCCAGGGCCCTACGAGCAGTACTTC.

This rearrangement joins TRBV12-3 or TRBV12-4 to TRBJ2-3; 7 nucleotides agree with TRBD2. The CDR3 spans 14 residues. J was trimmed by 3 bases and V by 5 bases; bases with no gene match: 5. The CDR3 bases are TGTGCCAGCAGTGCACTAGCGTTTACAGATACGCAGTATTTT. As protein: CASSALAFTDTQYF.

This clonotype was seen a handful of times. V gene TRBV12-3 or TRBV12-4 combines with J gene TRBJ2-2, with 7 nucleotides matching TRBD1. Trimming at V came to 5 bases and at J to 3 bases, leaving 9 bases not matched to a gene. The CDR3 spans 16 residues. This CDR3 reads CASSITGALDTGELFF. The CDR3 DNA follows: TGTGCCAGCAGTATAACAGGGGCGCTCGACACCGGGGAGCTGTTTTTT.

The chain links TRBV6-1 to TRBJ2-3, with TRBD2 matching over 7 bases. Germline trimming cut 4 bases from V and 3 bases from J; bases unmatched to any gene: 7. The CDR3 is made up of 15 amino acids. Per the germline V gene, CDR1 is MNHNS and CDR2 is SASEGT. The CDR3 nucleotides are TGTGCCAGCAGTGCACCAGCGGGGCGGACAGATACGCAGTATTTT. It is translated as CASSAPAGRTDTQYF.

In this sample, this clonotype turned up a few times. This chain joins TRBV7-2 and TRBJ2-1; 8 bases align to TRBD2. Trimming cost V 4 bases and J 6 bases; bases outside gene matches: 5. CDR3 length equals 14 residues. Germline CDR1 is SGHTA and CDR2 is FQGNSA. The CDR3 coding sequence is TGTGCCAGCAGCTCTCCGGGAGGGGGCAATGAGCAGTTCTTC. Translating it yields CASSSPGGGNEQFF.

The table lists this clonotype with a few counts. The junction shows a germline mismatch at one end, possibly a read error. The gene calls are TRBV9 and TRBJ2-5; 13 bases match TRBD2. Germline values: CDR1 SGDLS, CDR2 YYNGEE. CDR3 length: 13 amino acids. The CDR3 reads CASSETSGGPEDF. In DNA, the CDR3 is TGTGCCAGCAGTGAGACTAGCGGGGGGCCCGAAGACTTC.

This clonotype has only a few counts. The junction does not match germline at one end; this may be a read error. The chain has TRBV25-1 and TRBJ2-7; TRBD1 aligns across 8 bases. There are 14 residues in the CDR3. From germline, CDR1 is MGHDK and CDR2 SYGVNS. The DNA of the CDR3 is TGTGCCACCAGTCAGGGGGCCTTATCCTACGAGCAGTACTTC. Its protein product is CATSQGALSYEQYF.

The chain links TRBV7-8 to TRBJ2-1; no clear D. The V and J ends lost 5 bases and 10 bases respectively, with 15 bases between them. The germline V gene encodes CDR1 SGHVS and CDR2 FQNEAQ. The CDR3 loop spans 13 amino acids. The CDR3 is CASSATGVEEQFF. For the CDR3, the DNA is TGTGCCAGCAGCGCGACCGGAGTGGAAGAGCAGTTCTTC. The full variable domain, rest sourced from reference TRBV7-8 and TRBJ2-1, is GAGVSQSPRYKVAKRGQDVALRCDPISGHVSLFWYQQALGQGPEFLTYFQNEAQLDKSGLPSDRFFAERPEGSVSTLKIQRTQQEDSAVYLCASSATGVEEQFFGPGTRLTVL.

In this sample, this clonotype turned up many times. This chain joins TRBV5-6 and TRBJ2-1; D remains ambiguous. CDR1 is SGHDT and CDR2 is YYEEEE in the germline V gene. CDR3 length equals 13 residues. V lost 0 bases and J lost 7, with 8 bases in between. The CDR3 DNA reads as TGTGCCAGCAGCTTGGGGGGAAGGAATGAGCAGTTCTTC. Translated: CASSLGGRNEQFF.

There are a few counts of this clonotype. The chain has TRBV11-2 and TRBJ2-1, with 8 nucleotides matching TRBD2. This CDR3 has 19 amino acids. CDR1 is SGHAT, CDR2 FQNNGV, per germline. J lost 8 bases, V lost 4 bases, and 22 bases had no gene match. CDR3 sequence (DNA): TGTGCCAGCAGCTCCAGACCAACCGACGGGACTAGATCCGCCTATGAGCAGTTCTTC. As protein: CASSSRPTDGTRSAYEQFF. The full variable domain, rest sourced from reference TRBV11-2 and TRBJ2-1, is EAGVAQSPRYKIIEKRQSVAFWCNPISGHATLYWYQQILGQGPKLLIQFQNNGVVDDSQLPKDRFSAERLKGVDSTLKIQPAKLEDSAVYLCASSSRPTDGTRSAYEQFFGPGTRLTVL.

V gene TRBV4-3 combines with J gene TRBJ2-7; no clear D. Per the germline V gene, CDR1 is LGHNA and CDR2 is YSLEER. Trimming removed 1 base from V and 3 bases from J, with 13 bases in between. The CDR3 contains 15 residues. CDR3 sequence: CASSQVKSTLYEQYF. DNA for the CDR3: TGCGCCAGCAGCCAAGTCAAGTCCACTCTCTACGAGCAGTACTTC.

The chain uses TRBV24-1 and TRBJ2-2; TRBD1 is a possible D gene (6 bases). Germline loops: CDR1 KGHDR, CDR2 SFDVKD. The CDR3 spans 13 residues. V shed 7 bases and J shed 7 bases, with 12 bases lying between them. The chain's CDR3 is CATRPGEYGELFF. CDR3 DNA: TGTGCCACCAGGCCAGGGGAGTACGGGGAGCTGTTTTTT.